Listed below are T cell receptor beta chains from one sample, sequenced in a study of OX40 agonist ivuxolimab in advanced cancers. The protocol was immunoSEQ multiplex PCR, while the TCRdb copy is restricted to in-frame clones and leaves out a portion. The sample yields about 71,000 clones, 60% to 80% seen once. This sample comprised CD4+ or CD8+ T cells sorted from blood, obtained in a trial of the OX40 agonist ivuxolimab. These receptors all come from an adult with an advanced solid tumor such as melanoma, head and neck, liver or kidney cancer. CDR3s include the opening cysteine and the closing phenylalanine or tryptophan. D genes are given only for firm matches. Size is stated for part of the rows, as once, few or many counts, or as a class when the clone is expanded.

J | size | D | V | DNA | CDR3
TRBJ2-7 | - | TRBD1 | TRBV27 | TGTGCCAGCAGCCTGGCGCAGGGGGCCTACGAGCAGTACTTC | CASSLAQGAYEQYF
TRBJ1-4 | - | TRBD1 | TRBV19 | TGTGCCAGTAGTACCGGGACAGGGGAATCTGAAAAACTGTTTTTT | CASSTGTGESEKLFF
TRBJ2-2 | - | - | TRBV7-2 | TGTGCCAGCAGCTTAGGTCGCTGGAACACCGGGGAGCTGTTTTTT | CASSLGRWNTGELFF
TRBJ2-5 | - | - | TRBV4-1 | TGCGCCAGCAGCCAAGTGGGGGTCGAGGAGACCCAGTACTTC | CASSQVGVEETQYF
TRBJ2-1 | - | - | TRBV5-6 | TGTGCCAGCAGCTCCCGGGACAAAAAGTACAATGAGCAGTTCTTC | CASSSRDKKYNEQFF
TRBJ1-3 | once | TRBD1 | TRBV5-4 | TGTGCCAGCAGCTTGGCCGGGACAGGGGGAAACACCATATATTTT | CASSLAGTGGNTIYF
TRBJ2-6 | - | TRBD1 | TRBV5-1 | TGCGCCAGCATCCGCGGGGACAGGGGAACTGGGGCCAACGTCCTGACTTTC | CASIRGDRGTGANVLTF
TRBJ1-5 | - | TRBD1 | TRBV7-2 | TGTGCCAGCAGCTCTGCAGGGGGACAGCCCCAGCATTTT | CASSSAGGQPQHF
TRBJ2-7 | - | - | TRBV7-2 | TGTGCCAGCAGCTTCTTGGAGGGGCGACAGTACTTC | CASSFLEGRQYF
TRBJ1-2 | few | TRBD1 | TRBV6-5 | TGTGCCAGCAGTTATAGACAGGGGGCGCGGGGCTACACCTTC | CASSYRQGARGYTF
TRBJ2-2 | few | - | TRBV7-9 | TGTGCCAGCAGCGTTCTTGAAACCGGGGAGCTGTTTTTT | CASSVLETGELFF
TRBJ1-5 | - | TRBD1 | TRBV18 | TGTGCCAGCTCACCGGGACAGAACAATCAGCCCCAGCATTTT | CASSPGQNNQPQHF
TRBJ1-2 | - | - | TRBV27 | TGTGCCAGCAGCCTGTGGGCTAACTATGGCTACACCTTC | CASSLWANYGYTF
TRBJ1-1 | - | TRBD1 | TRBV5-1 | TGCGCCAGCAGCTCCCAAGGGACAGAGTCTGAAGCTTTCTTT | CASSSQGTESEAFF
TRBJ1-1 | - | TRBD1 | TRBV18 | TGTGCCAGCTCACCTACACAGGGGGGCACTGAAGCTTTCTTT | CASSPTQGGTEAFF
TRBJ1-1 | - | - | TRBV11-2 | TGTGCCAGCAGCTTGGTGGGGGAGACTGAAGCTTTCTTT | CASSLVGETEAFF
TRBJ2-2 | - | - | TRBV6-6 | TGTGCCAGCAGTATCCATACCGGGGAGCTGTTTTTT | CASSIHTGELFF
TRBJ1-2 | - | - | TRBV28 | TGTGCCAGCGCCAGTAACTATGGCTACACCTTC | CASASNYGYTF
TRBJ2-7 | once | TRBD1 | TRBV12-5 | TGTGCTAGTGGCCCCGACAGGGACACGATTTACGAGCAGTACTTC | CASGPDRDTIYEQYF
TRBJ1-1 | once | - | TRBV7-8 | TGTGCCAGCAGCTTAGAGAGGAACACTGAAGCTTTCTTT | CASSLERNTEAFF
TRBJ2-7 | - | TRBD2 | TRBV7-2 | TGTGCCAGCAGCTTTAGCGGGGGCCCCAGCTCCTACGAGCAGTACTTC | CASSFSGGPSSYEQYF
TRBJ2-2 | few | - | TRBV4-3 | TGCGCCAGCAGCCAAGATGTGGGGACCGGGGAGCTGTTTTTT | CASSQDVGTGELFF
TRBJ2-7 | - | - | TRBV4-2 | TGTGCCAGCAGCCAAGAGTCCCCCATCCAAAGTCTATCCTACGAGCAGTACTTC | CASSQESPIQSLSYEQYF
TRBJ1-6 | few | - | TRBV6-5 | TGTGCCAGCAGTAGTGAATCCTATAATTCACCCCTCCACTTT | CASSSESYNSPLHF
TRBJ1-1 | - | TRBD1 | TRBV5-4 | TGTGCCAGCAGCAGGGACAGGGCTGGGGCTGAAGCTTTCTTT | CASSRDRAGAEAFF
TRBJ2-2 | - | TRBD2 | TRBV19 | TGTGCCACCCGGACTAGCGGGAGTCGGGGGGAGCTGTTTTTT | CATRTSGSRGELFF
TRBJ2-1 | - | - | TRBV11-3 | TGTGCCAGCAGCCCGAGATGGCAGGCGGGGAGCGCAACCTCCTACAATGAGCAGTTCTTC | CASSPRWQAGSATSYNEQFF
TRBJ1-5 | once | - | TRBV6-6 | TGTGCCAGCAGGACAGGAGTCAATCAGCCCCAGCATTTT | CASRTGVNQPQHF
TRBJ1-1 | - | - | TRBV6-6 | TGTGCCAGCAGGCCCACGTCGGCTGAAGCTTTCTTT | CASRPTSAEAFF
TRBJ2-1 | - | - | TRBV4-2 | TGTGCCAGCAGCCCGGGACTCACCAATGAGCAGTTCTTC | CASSPGLTNEQFF
TRBJ2-7 | - | - | TRBV18 | TGTGCCAGCTCACCTCGCCCCGGGGATTATTACGAGCAGTACTTC | CASSPRPGDYYEQYF
TRBJ2-3 | - | TRBD2 | TRBV29-1 | TGCAGCGTTGGGGTGACGGGAGGGCCTACAGATACGCAGTATTTT | CSVGVTGGPTDTQYF
TRBJ2-1 | - | - | TRBV10-3 | TGTGCCATCAGTCGGTCCGGGAACAATGAGCAGTTCTTC | CAISRSGNNEQFF
TRBJ2-7 | once | - | TRBV5-6 | TGTGCCAGCAGCTTGAGTATGCCTGTCTACGAGCAGTACTTC | CASSLSMPVYEQYF
TRBJ2-1 | - | TRBD2 | TRBV28 | TGTGCCAGCAGTTTAACTTTCCGCGGGAGAAGATACAATGAGCAGTTCTTC | CASSLTFRGRRYNEQFF
TRBJ2-3 | - | - | TRBV11-2 | TGTGCCAGCAGCTTACAGGGGCTCAGTACAGATACGCAGTATTTT | CASSLQGLSTDTQYF
TRBJ1-1 | - | - | TRBV6-6 | TGTGCCAGCAGGGACAACGGGTGGAGGACTGAAGCTTTCTTT | CASRDNGWRTEAFF
TRBJ1-1 | - | - | TRBV28 | TGTGCCAGCAGCCATGTCACTGAAGCTTTCTTT | CASSHVTEAFF
TRBJ2-4 | once | TRBD1 | TRBV6-6 | TGTGCCAGCAGTTACTTGGGACAGGGTCAAAACATTCAGTACTTC | CASSYLGQGQNIQYF
TRBJ2-7 | many | TRBD1 | TRBV29-1 | TGCAGCGCAAACCTTGGACAGGGGGGCGAGCAGTACTTC | CSANLGQGGEQYF
TRBJ2-7 | - | - | TRBV4-3 | TGCGCCAGCAGCCAAGGTTCGGGGCCTGGCTCCTACGAGCAGTACTTC | CASSQGSGPGSYEQYF
TRBJ1-5 | few | - | TRBV6-1 | TGTGCCAGCAGTGGGGGGGGTTACAATCAGCCCCAGCATTTT | CASSGGGYNQPQHF
TRBJ1-3 | - | - | TRBV9 | TGTGCCAGCAGTCGAGGCGGGGGAAACACCATATATTTT | CASSRGGGNTIYF
TRBJ1-1 | - | - | TRBV4-1 | TGCGCCAGCAGCCAAGCCGGGGCTGGGAGCACTGAAGCTTTCTTT | CASSQAGAGSTEAFF
TRBJ2-5 | - | - | TRBV10-3 | TGTGCCATCAGTGAAACTGGCCAGACCCAAGAGACCCAGTACTTC | CAISETGQTQETQYF
TRBJ2-7 | - | - | TRBV15 | TGTGCCACCAGCCCCCACCGAGGCGAGCAGTACTTC | CATSPHRGEQYF
TRBJ2-7 | - | - | TRBV7-2 | TGTGCCAGCAGCCGGTGGGGCACCCACGAGCAGTACTTC | CASSRWGTHEQYF
TRBJ1-1 | many | - | TRBV29-1 | TGCAGCGTCCGGACGAACACTGAAGCTTTCTTT | CSVRTNTEAFF
TRBJ1-4 | - | - | TRBV4-3 | TGCGCCAGCAGCCAGCGCGGGCGCCCTAATGAAAAACTGTTTTTT | CASSQRGRPNEKLFF
TRBJ1-5 | - | - | TRBV7-9 | TGTGCCAGCAGCTTAGTGGGGGTAAGCAATCAGCCCCAGCATTTT | CASSLVGVSNQPQHF
TRBJ2-1 | - | - | TRBV11-3 | TGTGCCAGCAGCGCTTTGGCCGGGAATGAGCAGTTCTTC | CASSALAGNEQFF
TRBJ2-1 | - | - | TRBV5-1 | TGCGCCAGCAGCTTAGCAGGGAGTCGTCGGGATGAGCAGTTCTTC | CASSLAGSRRDEQFF
TRBJ1-1 | - | - | TRBV9 | TGTGCCAGCAGCCCGCGGGGAGGAGGGGGCACTGAAGCTTTCTTT | CASSPRGGGGTEAFF
TRBJ2-7 | - | - | TRBV6-6 | TGTGCCAGCAGCAGACTCGCTGCCTACGAGCAGTACTTC | CASSRLAAYEQYF
TRBJ2-3 | - | TRBD2 | TRBV19 | TGTGCCAGTAGTAAACGGACTAGCGGGGGGTCAGATACGCAGTATTTT | CASSKRTSGGSDTQYF
TRBJ1-1 | - | TRBD1 | TRBV19 | TGTGCCAGTAGTATAGAAGGGACAGGCTGGGCAGCTTTCTTT | CASSIEGTGWAAFF
TRBJ1-5 | - | - | TRBV5-1 | TGCGCCAGCAGCTTCGGGGGTTCGGATCAGCCCCAGCATTTT | CASSFGGSDQPQHF
TRBJ2-2 | - | - | TRBV11-2 | TGTGCCAGCAGCTCGCAAGGACACTCCCGCGGGGAGCTGTTTTTT | CASSSQGHSRGELFF
TRBJ2-2 | few | TRBD2 | TRBV7-9 | TGTGCCAGCAGCTTAGGGCTAGCGGCGAACACCGGGGAGCTGTTTTTT | CASSLGLAANTGELFF
TRBJ1-5 | - | TRBD1 | TRBV28 | TGTGCCAGCAACCACAGGGGTCTTAGCAATCAGCCCCAGCATTTT | CASNHRGLSNQPQHF